These 15 T cell receptor beta chains were all obtained from the same sample, sequenced in a study of cytomegalovirus exposure and HLA in healthy donors. PCR was performed using 60 Vbeta and 13 Jbeta primers. The protocol was immunoSEQ multiplex PCR, while the TCRdb copy is restricted to in-frame clones and leaves out a portion. In the table there are about 120,000 clones, roughly 75% of which are singletons. The sequenced material came from PBMCs. The receptors derive from a woman aged 45-59 years in good health and CMV-seronegative.

The rearrangement uses TRBV7-2 and TRBJ2-7; D is undetermined. Looked up from germline, CDR1 is SGHTA and CDR2 is FQGNSA. Trimming took off 1 base at V and 2 bases at J, with 12 bases between the two ends. The CDR3 is 15 amino acids. The CDR3 loop reads CASSLGFGGTYEQYF. The CDR3 DNA follows: TGTGCCAGCAGCTTAGGCTTCGGCGGAACCTACGAGCAGTACTTC.

The chain joins TRBV28 to TRBJ2-7, with 7 bases identical to TRBD1. The V gene end was trimmed by 6 bases and the J gene end by 1 base; junction bases not matched to a gene: 6. Germline CDR1 MDHEN, CDR2 SYDVKM. The length of the CDR3 is 14 residues. DNA of the CDR3: TGTGCCAGCAGATTACAACAGGGGTCCTACGAGCAGTACTTC. Translated: CASRLQQGSYEQYF.

The CDR3 protein is CASSRIQTQGAEAFF. DNA of the CDR3: TGTGCCAGCAGCCGAATACAGACCCAGGGGGCTGAAGCTTTCTTT. The chain has TRBV7-9 and TRBJ1-1, with 7 nucleotides matching TRBD1. Germline loops: CDR1 SEHNR, CDR2 FQNEAQ (reference sequence). This CDR3 has 15 amino acids. V was clipped by 5 bases and J by 6 bases; unmatched bases: 12.

The V gene is TRBV28, the J gene TRBJ2-2, with D maybe TRBD2 (6 bases). V lost 6 bases and J 6 bases, leaving 11 bases between the germline ends. The CDR3 runs to 13 residues. Germline CDR1 is MDHEN and CDR2 is SYDVKM. The CDR3 DNA reads TGTGCCAGCAGGACTAGTTTCTCCGGGGAGCTGTTTTTT. This gives the protein CASRTSFSGELFF.

The rearrangement joins TRBV4-2 to TRBJ1-1, with 7 bases fitting TRBD1. Losses at the gene ends were 4 bases for V and 1 base for J; bases not matched to a gene: 3. The CDR3 is made up of 14 amino acids. Germline CDR1 and CDR2: LGHNA and YNFKEQ. This CDR3 reads CASSLGQTNTEAFF. The CDR3 DNA reads TGTGCCAGCAGCCTGGGACAGACGAACACTGAAGCTTTCTTT.

V gene TRBV6-5 combines with J gene TRBJ2-1; 7 bases are shared with TRBD1. Unmatched junction bases numbered 11, after V lost 5 bases and J lost 7 bases. The CDR3 has 15 residues. CDR1 MNHEY and CDR2 SVGAGI come from the germline V gene. This CDR3 reads CASSTTNNRGNEQFF. In DNA, the CDR3 is TGTGCCAGCAGTACCACCAACAACAGGGGAAATGAGCAGTTCTTC.

The chain links TRBV7-9 to TRBJ2-3; possibly TRBD2 for D (5 bases). This CDR3 contains 14 residues. The V end was cut by 5 bases, the J end by 0 bases, with 9 bases between. The germline CDR1 and CDR2 sequences are SEHNR and FQNEAQ (reference sequence). In nucleotides, the CDR3 is TGTGCCAGCAGCCCCGGGGTTAGCACAGATACGCAGTATTTT. Translating gives CASSPGVSTDTQYF.

This clone came up a few times. This sequence joins TRBV5-1 and TRBJ2-7, with 8 bases identical to TRBD2. CDR3 length: 13 residues. Germline loops: CDR1 SGHRS, CDR2 YFSETQ. V shed 4 bases, J shed 5 bases, and the junction held 5 bases outside the gene matches. The CDR3 protein is CASSLPGGDEQYF. The DNA for the CDR3 is TGCGCCAGCAGCCTCCCGGGAGGGGACGAGCAGTACTTC.

The V call is TRBV7-9, the J call TRBJ2-2; unclear D gene. The V gene lost 2 bases and the J gene lost 4 bases, with 8 bases spanning the gap. Germline assignment: CDR1 SEHNR and CDR2 FQNEAQ (reference sequence). The CDR3 extends over 14 amino acids. The CDR3 DNA follows: TGTGCCAGCAGCTTAAACCCGGTCACCGGGGAGCTGTTTTTT. Translated, it gives CASSLNPVTGELFF.

The gene calls are TRBV10-3 and TRBJ2-6; 9 bases line up with TRBD1. CDR3 size: 17 residues. The ends lost 3 bases at V and 0 bases at J; junction bases unmatched: 3. Germline CDR1 and CDR2: ENHRY and SYGVKD. CDR3 nucleotides: TGTGCCATCAGTGACCCGGGACAGGGCTCTGGGGCCAACGTCCTGACTTTC. Translating it yields CAISDPGQGSGANVLTF.

The chain employs TRBV27 and TRBJ1-3; D is undetermined. Germline lookup yields CDR1 MNHEY and CDR2 SMNVEV (reference sequence). The CDR3 is 15 residues long. The ends were cut back, 4 bases at V and 0 bases at J, with 10 bases in the middle. The CDR3 reads CASSSGISSGNTIYF. The CDR3 nucleotides are TGTGCCAGCAGTTCGGGGATAAGCTCTGGAAACACCATATATTTT.

This clone appeared once. The chain recombines TRBV7-2 with TRBJ2-5; TRBD1 agrees at 10 bases. Per the germline V gene, CDR1 is SGHTA and CDR2 is FQGNSA. The CDR3 length is 16 residues. V shed 1 base, J shed 2 bases, and the junction held 4 bases outside the gene matches. This CDR3 reads CASSLGDRGRQETQYF. In nucleotides, the CDR3 is TGTGCCAGCAGCTTAGGGGACAGGGGACGACAAGAGACCCAGTACTTC.

The chain recombines TRBV6-5 with TRBJ2-7; D may be TRBD2 (5 bases). Trimming removed 6 bases at V and 6 bases at J, with 15 bases between. CDR1 and CDR2 from the germline V gene are MNHEY and SVGAGI. The CDR3 loop spans 13 amino acids. The CDR3 protein is CASRPWFSGEQYF. The CDR3, as DNA: TGTGCCAGCAGGCCCTGGTTCAGCGGCGAGCAGTACTTC.

In this sample, this clone turned up a few times. The gene calls are TRBV5-1 and TRBJ2-2; weak D call: TRBD1 (5 bases). CDR3 length equals 16 residues. Trimming removed 2 bases at V and 1 base at J, with 12 bases between. Germline CDR1 is SGHRS and CDR2 is YFSETQ. The CDR3 sequence: CASSFRAVVNTGELFF. The CDR3, as DNA: TGCGCCAGCAGCTTCAGGGCCGTGGTGAACACCGGGGAGCTGTTTTTT.

The chain carries TRBV14 and TRBJ2-7; 12 positions match TRBD2. The germline V gene has CDR1 SGHDN and CDR2 FVKESK. V was clipped by 1 base and J by 7 bases; unmatched bases: 5. CDR3 length: 15 residues. CDR3 DNA sequence: TGTGCCAGCAGCCAAGGACTAGCGGGAGTATGGGAGCAGTACTTC. The encoded protein is CASSQGLAGVWEQYF. The variable domain in full, completed from reference TRBV14 and TRBJ2-7, reads EAGVTQFPSHSVIEKGQTVTLRCDPISGHDNLYWYRRVMGKEIKFLLHFVKESKQDESGMPNNRFLAERTGGTYSTLKVQPAELEDSGVYFCASSQGLAGVWEQYFGPGTRLTVT.